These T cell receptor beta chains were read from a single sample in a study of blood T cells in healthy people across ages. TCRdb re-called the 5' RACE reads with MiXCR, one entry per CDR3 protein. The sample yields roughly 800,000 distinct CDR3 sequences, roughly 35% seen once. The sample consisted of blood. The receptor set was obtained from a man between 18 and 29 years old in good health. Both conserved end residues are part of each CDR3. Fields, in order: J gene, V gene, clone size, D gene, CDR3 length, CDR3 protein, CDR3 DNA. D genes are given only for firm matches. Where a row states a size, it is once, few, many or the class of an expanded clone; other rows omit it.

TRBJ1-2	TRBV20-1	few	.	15	CSARDRRGANYGYTF	TGCAGTGCTAGAGATCGCAGGGGAGCTAACTATGGCTACACCTTC
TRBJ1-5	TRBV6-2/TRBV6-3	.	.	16	CASSNSGPLGNQPQHF	TGTGCCAGCAGTAACTCCGGACCGCTTGGCAATCAGCCCCAGCATTTT
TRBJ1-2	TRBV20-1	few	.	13	CSARVSGIYGYTF	TGCAGTGCTAGAGTGTCCGGGATATATGGCTACACCTTC
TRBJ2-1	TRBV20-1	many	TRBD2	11	CSASPSGEQFF	TGCAGTGCCTCCCCTAGCGGTGAGCAGTTCTTC
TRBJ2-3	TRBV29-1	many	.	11	CSVGVTDTQYF	TGCAGCGTTGGTGTCACAGATACGCAGTATTTT
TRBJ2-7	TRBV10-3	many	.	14	CASSLKSGSNEQYF	TGTGCCAGTAGCCTAAAAAGTGGGTCTAACGAGCAGTACTTC
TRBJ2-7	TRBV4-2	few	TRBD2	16	CASSPLAGGPYNEQYF	TGTGCCAGCAGCCCTCTAGCGGGGGGGCCCTACAATGAGCAGTACTTC
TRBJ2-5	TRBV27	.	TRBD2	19	CASSSTFARGRDLKNEQYF	TGTGCCAGCAGTTCGACATTTGCAAGAGGGAGGGATCTCAAAAATGAGCAGTACTTC
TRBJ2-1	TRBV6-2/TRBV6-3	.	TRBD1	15	CASSWGQGGFNEQFF	TGTGCCAGCAGTTGGGGACAGGGGGGATTTAATGAGCAGTTCTTC
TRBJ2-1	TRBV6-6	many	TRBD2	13	CASGGEQANEQFF	TGTGCCAGCGGGGGGGAGCAGGCCAATGAGCAGTTCTTC
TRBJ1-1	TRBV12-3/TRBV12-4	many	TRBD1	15	CASSSQTGMNTEAFF	TGTGCCAGCAGTTCCCAGACAGGGATGAACACTGAAGCTTTCTTT
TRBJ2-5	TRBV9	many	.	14	CASSPRDTPGEQYF	TGTGCCAGCAGCCCTCGGGACACACCGGGAGAGCAGTACTTC
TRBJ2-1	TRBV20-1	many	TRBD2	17	CSALTRLAGSSYNEQFF	TGCAGTGCCTTAACCCGACTAGCGGGTAGCTCCTACAATGAGCAGTTCTTC
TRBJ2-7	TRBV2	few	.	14	CASSETAGYYEQYF	TGTGCCAGCAGTGAAACTGCCGGCTATTACGAGCAGTACTTC
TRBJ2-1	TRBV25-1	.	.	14	CASSGNYRIHEQFF	TGTGCCAGCAGTGGGAATTACAGGATCCATGAGCAGTTCTTC
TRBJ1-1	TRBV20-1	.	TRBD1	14	CSPLRGQVNTEAFF	TGCAGCCCGTTAAGGGGGCAGGTGAACACTGAAGCTTTCTTT
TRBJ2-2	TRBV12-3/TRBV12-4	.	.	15	CASSLKPSNTGELFF	TGTGCCAGCAGTTTAAAACCTTCTAACACCGGGGAGCTGTTTTTT
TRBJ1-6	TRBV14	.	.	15	CASSQEWAGQSPLHF	TGTGCCAGCAGCCAAGAATGGGCAGGGCAATCACCCCTCCACTTT
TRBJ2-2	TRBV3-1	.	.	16	CASSPDYEDVDGELFF	TGTGCCAGCAGCCCCGACTACGAGGACGTGGACGGGGAGCTGTTTTTT
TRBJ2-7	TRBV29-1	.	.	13	CSVGPAQAYEQYF	TGCAGCGTGGGACCGGCCCAGGCCTACGAGCAGTACTTC
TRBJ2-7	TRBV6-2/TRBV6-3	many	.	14	CASRPLWESHEQYF	TGTGCCAGCAGGCCCCTTTGGGAGTCCCACGAGCAGTACTTC
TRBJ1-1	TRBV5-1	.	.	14	CASSLADTRIEAFF	TGCGCCAGCAGCTTGGCCGACACTAGGATTGAAGCTTTCTTT
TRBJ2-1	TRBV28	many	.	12	CASSLWYNEQFF	TGTGCCAGCAGTTTATGGTACAATGAGCAGTTCTTC
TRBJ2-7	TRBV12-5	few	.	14	CASGLLLRRNEQYF	TGTGCTAGTGGTTTACTTCTCCGGCGGAATGAGCAGTACTTC
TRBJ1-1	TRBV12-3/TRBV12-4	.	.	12	CASSPGGSEAFF	TGTGCCAGCAGTCCGGGGGGCAGTGAAGCTTTCTTT